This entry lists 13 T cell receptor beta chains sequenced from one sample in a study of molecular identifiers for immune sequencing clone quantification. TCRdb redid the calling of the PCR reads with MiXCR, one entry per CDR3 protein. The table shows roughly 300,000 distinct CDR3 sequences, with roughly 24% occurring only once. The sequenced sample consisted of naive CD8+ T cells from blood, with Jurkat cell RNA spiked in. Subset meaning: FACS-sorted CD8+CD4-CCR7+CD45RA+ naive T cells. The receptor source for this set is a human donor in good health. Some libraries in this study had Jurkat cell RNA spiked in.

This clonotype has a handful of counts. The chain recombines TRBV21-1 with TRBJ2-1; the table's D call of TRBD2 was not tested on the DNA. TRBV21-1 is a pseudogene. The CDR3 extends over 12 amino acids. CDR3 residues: CASSWVGDEQFF. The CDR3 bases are TGTGCCAGCAGTTGGGTGGGCGATGAGCAGTTCTTC.

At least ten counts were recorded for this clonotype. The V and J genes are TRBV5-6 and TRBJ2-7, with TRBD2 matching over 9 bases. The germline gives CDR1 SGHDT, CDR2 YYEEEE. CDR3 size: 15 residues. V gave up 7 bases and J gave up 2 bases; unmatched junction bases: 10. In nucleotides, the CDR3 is TGTGCCAGCTCGAGCGGGGGGCGGGAGACCTACGAGCAGTACTTC. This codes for CASSSGGRETYEQYF.

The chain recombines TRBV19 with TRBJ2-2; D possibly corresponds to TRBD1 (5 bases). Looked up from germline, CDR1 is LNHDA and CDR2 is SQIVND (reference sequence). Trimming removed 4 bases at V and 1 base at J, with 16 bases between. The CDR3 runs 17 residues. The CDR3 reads CASSNVGATWNTGELFF. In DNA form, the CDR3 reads TGTGCCAGTAGTAATGTTGGGGCCACATGGAACACCGGGGAGCTGTTTTTT.

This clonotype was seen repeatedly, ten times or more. CDR3 protein: CSARTGRSYEQYF. The CDR3 bases are TGCAGCGCCAGGACAGGGAGGAGCTACGAGCAGTACTTC. The chain joins TRBV29-1 to TRBJ2-7, with TRBD1 matching 8 bases. After removal of 7 bases from V and 3 bases from J, the junction contained 8 bases not matched to a gene. CDR3 size: 13 residues. Germline CDR1 SQVTM, CDR2 ANQGSEA.

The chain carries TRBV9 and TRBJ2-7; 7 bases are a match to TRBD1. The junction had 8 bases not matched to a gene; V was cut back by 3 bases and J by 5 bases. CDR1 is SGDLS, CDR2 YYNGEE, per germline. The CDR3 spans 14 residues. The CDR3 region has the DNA TGTGCCAGCAGCGCAACAGGGGACAGTCACGAGCAGTACTTC. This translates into CASSATGDSHEQYF.

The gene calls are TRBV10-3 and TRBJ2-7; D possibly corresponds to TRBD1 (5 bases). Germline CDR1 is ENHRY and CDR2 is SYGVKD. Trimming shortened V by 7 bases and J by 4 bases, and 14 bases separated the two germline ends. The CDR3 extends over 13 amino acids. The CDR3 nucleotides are TGTGCCATCACCGGCGCCCCAGGGTACGAGCAGTACTTC. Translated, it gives CAITGAPGYEQYF.

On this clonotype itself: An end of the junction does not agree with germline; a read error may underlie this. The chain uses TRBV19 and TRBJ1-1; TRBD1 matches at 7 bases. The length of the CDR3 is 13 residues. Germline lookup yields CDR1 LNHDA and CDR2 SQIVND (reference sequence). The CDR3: CASIDRASTEALF. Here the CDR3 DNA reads TGTGCGAGTATTGACAGGGCTTCTACTGAAGCTCTCTTT. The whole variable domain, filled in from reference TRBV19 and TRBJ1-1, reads DGGITQSPKYLFRKEGQNVTLSCEQNLNHDAMYWYRQDPGQGLRLIYYSQIVNDFQKGDIAEGYSVSREKKESFPLTVTSAQKNPTAFYLCASIDRASTEALFGQGTRLTVV.

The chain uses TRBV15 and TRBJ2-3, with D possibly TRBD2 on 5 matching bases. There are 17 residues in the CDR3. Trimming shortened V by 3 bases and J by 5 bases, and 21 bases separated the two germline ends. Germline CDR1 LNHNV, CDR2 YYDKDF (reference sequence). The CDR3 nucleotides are TGTGCCACCAGCAGCACCTGGCAGCGGACGGTCGGAGATACGCAGTATTTT. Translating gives CATSSTWQRTVGDTQYF. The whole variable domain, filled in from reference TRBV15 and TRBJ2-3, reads DAMVIQNPRYQVTQFGKPVTLSCSQTLNHNVMYWYQQKSSQAPKLLFHYYDKDFNNEADTPDNFQSRRPNTSFCFLDIRSPGLGDTAMYLCATSSTWQRTVGDTQYFGPGTRLTVL.

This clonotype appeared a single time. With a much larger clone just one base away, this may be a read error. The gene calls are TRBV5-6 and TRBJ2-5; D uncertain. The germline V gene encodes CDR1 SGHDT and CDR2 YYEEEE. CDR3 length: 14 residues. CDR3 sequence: CASSLTGFQGTQYF. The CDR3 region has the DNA TGTGCCAGCAGCTTGACCGGATTTCAAGGGACCCAGTACTTC.

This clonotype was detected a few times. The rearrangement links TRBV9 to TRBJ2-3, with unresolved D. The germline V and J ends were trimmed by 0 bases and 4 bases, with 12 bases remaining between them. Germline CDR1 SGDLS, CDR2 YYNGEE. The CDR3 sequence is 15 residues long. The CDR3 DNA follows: TGTGCCAGCAGCGTAGATAATGGGTTTGCAGATACGCAGTATTTT. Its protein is CASSVDNGFADTQYF.

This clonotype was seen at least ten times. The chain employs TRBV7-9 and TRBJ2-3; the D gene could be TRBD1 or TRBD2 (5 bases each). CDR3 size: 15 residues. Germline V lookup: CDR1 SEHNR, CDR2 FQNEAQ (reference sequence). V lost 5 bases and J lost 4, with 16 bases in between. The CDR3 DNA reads TGTGCCAGCAGCCCCGGGGCTAGCATGGCAGATACGCAGTATTTT. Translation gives CASSPGASMADTQYF.

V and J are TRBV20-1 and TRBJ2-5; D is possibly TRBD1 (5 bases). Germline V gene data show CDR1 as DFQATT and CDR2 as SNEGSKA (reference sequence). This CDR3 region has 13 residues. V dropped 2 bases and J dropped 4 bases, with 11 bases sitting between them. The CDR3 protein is CSARPTERETQYF. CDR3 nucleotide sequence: TGCAGTGCTAGACCGACAGAGCGAGAGACCCAGTACTTC.

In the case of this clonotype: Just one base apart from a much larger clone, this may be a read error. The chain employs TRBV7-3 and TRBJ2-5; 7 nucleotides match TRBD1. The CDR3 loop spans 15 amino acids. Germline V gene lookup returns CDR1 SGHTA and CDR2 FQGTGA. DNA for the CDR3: TGTGCCAGCAGCTACCGGGACAGAGTTCAAGAGACCCAGAACTTC. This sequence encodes CASSYRDRVQETQNF. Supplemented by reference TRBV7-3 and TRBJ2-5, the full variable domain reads GAGVSQTPSNKVTEKGKYVELRCDPISGHTALYWYRQSLGQGPEFLIYFQGTGAADDSGLPNDRFFAVRPEGSVSTLKIQRTERGDSAVYLCASSYRDRVQETQNFGPGTRLLVL.